This TCR beta chain emerged from a study of T cell responses to AZD1222 COVID-19 vaccine. Generated by immunoSEQ multiplex PCR, the TCRdb table keeps only in-frame clones and is missing some. The table shows roughly 65,000 clones, with approximately 80% occurring only once. Study outcomes and limitations: Repertoire sampling was restricted to post-peak T cell response timepoints. Unmutated variant regions are reportedly the target of nearly half of TCRs that are spike-specific. A mostly white British donor set with more females was recruited, and clonal diversity was possibly underestimated.

This clone was seen a single time. Its antigen is as yet unknown. The CDR3 is 15 residues long. Trimming at V came to 3 bases and at J to 0 bases, leaving 3 bases not matched to a gene. Germline V gene data show CDR1 as LNHDA and CDR2 as SQIVND (reference sequence). The chain couples TRBV19 to TRBJ1-2; TRBD1 matches at 8 bases. Specimen: peripheral blood, collected on day 0 of AZD1222 vaccination. This TCR was sampled from an adult in good health. The CDR3 is CASSIVQGANYGYTF. CDR3 nucleotide sequence: TGTGCCAGTAGTATCGTACAGGGGGCTAACTATGGCTACACCTTC.